Listed below are T cell receptor beta chains from one sample, sequenced in a study of T cells in Graves' hyperthyroidism and ophthalmopathy. From the multiplex PCR reads, TCRdb called clonotypes with MiXCR, one entry per CDR3 protein. The sample lists approximately 530,000 distinct CDR3 sequences, 15% to 20% occurring once. The material sequenced was blood. The receptors stem from a man between 40 and 49 years old with Graves' ophthalmopathy. The CDR3 runs from the conserved cysteine through the conserved F or W. A D gene is named only where the DNA matches it firmly. Size tells how often a clone was seen (once, few, many) or the class of an expanded clone, and some rows leave it out.

D gene: TRBD2
clone size: once
J gene: TRBJ2-3
V gene: TRBV9
CDR3 DNA: TGTGCCAGCAGCCCCCGGGGGGAAACAGATACGCAGTATTTT
CDR3 protein: CASSPRGETDTQYF

D gene: .
clone size: few
J gene: TRBJ2-6
V gene: TRBV27
CDR3 DNA: TGTGCCAGCAGACCCCCAGGGGTTGGGGCCAACGTCCTGACTTTC
CDR3 protein: CASRPPGVGANVLTF

D gene: .
clone size: few
J gene: TRBJ2-3
V gene: TRBV3-1
CDR3 DNA: TGTGCCAGCAGCCAAGGGGGGCCTGGGGCAGATACGCAGTATTTT
CDR3 protein: CASSQGGPGADTQYF

D gene: .
clone size: .
J gene: TRBJ1-2
V gene: TRBV16
CDR3 DNA: TGTGCCAGCAGCCAATCTCAGGGGAGGGTCTATGGCTACACCTTC
CDR3 protein: CASSQSQGRVYGYTF

D gene: TRBD1
clone size: .
J gene: TRBJ2-6
V gene: TRBV4-2
CDR3 DNA: TGTGCCAGCAGCCCATCCGGACAGGGTCGTGGGGCCAACGTCCTGACTTTC
CDR3 protein: CASSPSGQGRGANVLTF

D gene: TRBD1
clone size: few
J gene: TRBJ2-1
V gene: TRBV7-9
CDR3 DNA: TGTGCCAGCTCTAGCCAGGGGGCGGATGAGCAGTTCTTC
CDR3 protein: CASSSQGADEQFF

D gene: .
clone size: few
J gene: TRBJ2-3
V gene: TRBV7-3
CDR3 DNA: TGTGCCAGCAGCTTAATAGGGCGTGGGTCTTTCACAGATACGCAGTATTTT
CDR3 protein: CASSLIGRGSFTDTQYF

D gene: .
clone size: few
J gene: TRBJ1-6
V gene: TRBV30
CDR3 DNA: TGTGCCTGGGGTAGGTCGAGATCACCCCTCCACTTT
CDR3 protein: CAWGRSRSPLHF

D gene: .
clone size: many
J gene: TRBJ2-7
V gene: TRBV3-1
CDR3 DNA: TGTGCCAGCAGCCTAAGAGGATCGGGTGAGCAGTACTTC
CDR3 protein: CASSLRGSGEQYF

D gene: .
clone size: .
J gene: TRBJ2-3
V gene: TRBV4-1
CDR3 DNA: TGCGCCAGCAGCCAAGAGGGTGGTGGGGGGGCGGCAGATACGCAGTATTTT
CDR3 protein: CASSQEGGGGAADTQYF

D gene: .
clone size: .
J gene: TRBJ1-1
V gene: TRBV6-6
CDR3 DNA: TGTGCCAGCAGTTACACCGGACGGGGAACTGAAGCTTTCTTT
CDR3 protein: CASSYTGRGTEAFF

D gene: .
clone size: few
J gene: TRBJ2-1
V gene: TRBV20-1
CDR3 DNA: TGCAGTGCTAGAGATAGGTTTAGGACCATTAGGGAGTTCTTC
CDR3 protein: CSARDRFRTIREFF

D gene: .
clone size: many
J gene: TRBJ2-3
V gene: TRBV5-1
CDR3 DNA: TGCGCCAGCAGCTTCCAGCGGCACACAGATACGCAGTATTTT
CDR3 protein: CASSFQRHTDTQYF

D gene: TRBD2
clone size: .
J gene: TRBJ2-5
V gene: TRBV14
CDR3 DNA: TGTGCCAGCAGACCCGGGACTAATAAAGAGACCCAGTACTTC
CDR3 protein: CASRPGTNKETQYF

D gene: TRBD1
clone size: many
J gene: TRBJ2-1
V gene: TRBV7-8
CDR3 DNA: TGTGCCAGCAGCCGAAAAGGCAGACAGGGAGCCTACAATGAGCAGTTCTTC
CDR3 protein: CASSRKGRQGAYNEQFF

D gene: .
clone size: many
J gene: TRBJ2-7
V gene: TRBV30
CDR3 DNA: TGTGCCTGGAGTGTAAATACAGCTTCCTACGAGCAGTACTTC
CDR3 protein: CAWSVNTASYEQYF

D gene: .
clone size: few
J gene: TRBJ1-6
V gene: TRBV4-3
CDR3 DNA: TGCGCCAGCAGCCAAGATCTGAGAAAGGGATGGTATAATTCACCCCTCCACTTT
CDR3 protein: CASSQDLRKGWYNSPLHF

D gene: TRBD1
clone size: few
J gene: TRBJ2-5
V gene: TRBV10-3
CDR3 DNA: TGTGCCATCAGTCACCGAGACAGGGGCGAGACCCAGTACTTC
CDR3 protein: CAISHRDRGETQYF

D gene: .
clone size: .
J gene: TRBJ2-7
V gene: TRBV5-4
CDR3 DNA: TGTGCCAGCACCTCCGAGCACCTCTACGAGCAGTACTTC
CDR3 protein: CASTSEHLYEQYF

D gene: .
clone size: .
J gene: TRBJ2-7
V gene: TRBV20-1
CDR3 DNA: TGCAGTGCGACGAGGGGGTCCTACGAGCAGTACTTC
CDR3 protein: CSATRGSYEQYF

D gene: .
clone size: many
J gene: TRBJ2-3
V gene: TRBV7-9
CDR3 DNA: TGTGCCAGCAGCTTGTCGGGGATTAGCACAGATACGCAGTATTTT
CDR3 protein: CASSLSGISTDTQYF

D gene: .
clone size: .
J gene: TRBJ2-3
V gene: TRBV24-1
CDR3 DNA: TGTGCCACCAGTGACCCTCGAGATACGCAGTATTTT
CDR3 protein: CATSDPRDTQYF

D gene: TRBD2
clone size: .
J gene: TRBJ2-1
V gene: TRBV7-3
CDR3 DNA: TGTGCCAGCAGCTCCGGGACTAGCGGGGATGAGCAGTTCTTC
CDR3 protein: CASSSGTSGDEQFF

D gene: .
clone size: .
J gene: TRBJ2-1
V gene: TRBV5-1
CDR3 DNA: TGCGCCAGCAGCCTACAGATCAATGAGCAGTTCTTC
CDR3 protein: CASSLQINEQFF

D gene: TRBD1
clone size: .
J gene: TRBJ2-2
V gene: TRBV7-2
CDR3 DNA: TGTGCCAGCAACGGACAGGGATCGGTCGGGGAGCTGTTTTTT
CDR3 protein: CASNGQGSVGELFF

D gene: TRBD1
clone size: few
J gene: TRBJ2-3
V gene: TRBV7-3
CDR3 DNA: TGTGCCAGCAGCTGGGGGGGGACAGGGACAGATACGCAGTATTTT
CDR3 protein: CASSWGGTGTDTQYF

D gene: .
clone size: many
J gene: TRBJ1-2
V gene: TRBV30
CDR3 DNA: TGTGCCTTTGACAGGCTACCCTATGGCTACACCTTC
CDR3 protein: CAFDRLPYGYTF

D gene: TRBD2
clone size: .
J gene: TRBJ2-1
V gene: TRBV7-6
CDR3 DNA: TGTGCCAGCAGCGCATCCGTTTCCCTAGCGGGAGGGTCCTGGCATGAGCAGTTCTTC
CDR3 protein: CASSASVSLAGGSWHEQFF

D gene: .
clone size: .
J gene: TRBJ1-6
V gene: TRBV7-2
CDR3 DNA: TGTGCCAGCAGCTTAGCGGTTCCGGGATATAATTCACCCCTCCACTTT
CDR3 protein: CASSLAVPGYNSPLHF

D gene: .
clone size: many
J gene: TRBJ2-1
V gene: TRBV28
CDR3 DNA: TGTGCCAGCAGACCTGGGGGTGGTCCCGCAGGCTACAATGAGCAGTTCTTC
CDR3 protein: CASRPGGGPAGYNEQFF

D gene: .
clone size: many
J gene: TRBJ1-1
V gene: TRBV18
CDR3 DNA: TGTGCCAGCTCACCGATCCAGGGAGGAGCTGAAGCTTTCTTT
CDR3 protein: CASSPIQGGAEAFF

D gene: .
clone size: many
J gene: TRBJ2-3
V gene: TRBV11-3
CDR3 DNA: TGTGCCAGCAGCTTAGGGATGGGCACGGATACGCAGTATTTT
CDR3 protein: CASSLGMGTDTQYF

D gene: TRBD2
clone size: .
J gene: TRBJ2-1
V gene: TRBV25-1
CDR3 DNA: TGTGCCAGCAGTCCCCCGGGACTAGGAAATGAGCAGTTCTTC
CDR3 protein: CASSPPGLGNEQFF

D gene: TRBD1
clone size: few
J gene: TRBJ2-3
V gene: TRBV4-2
CDR3 DNA: TGTGCCAGCAGCCAAGTGGGGGCAGGGGGAAGGAGAGATACGCAGTATTTT
CDR3 protein: CASSQVGAGGRRDTQYF

D gene: TRBD1
clone size: few
J gene: TRBJ1-1
V gene: TRBV24-1
CDR3 DNA: TGTGCCACCAGTGATCTTGGACAGGGGGCGGGGAACACTGAAGCTTTCTTT
CDR3 protein: CATSDLGQGAGNTEAFF

D gene: .
clone size: many
J gene: TRBJ1-6
V gene: TRBV12-3/TRBV12-4
CDR3 DNA: TGTGCCAGCAGGGAACAGGTCAATTCACCCCTCCACTTT
CDR3 protein: CASREQVNSPLHF

D gene: TRBD1
clone size: .
J gene: TRBJ2-7
V gene: TRBV5-1
CDR3 DNA: TGCGCCAGCAGCTCCTTCCCAGGGGGCTACGAGCAGTACTTC
CDR3 protein: CASSSFPGGYEQYF

D gene: .
clone size: .
J gene: TRBJ1-6
V gene: TRBV6-1
CDR3 DNA: TGTGCCAGCAGCCTTGTGGGGCTGACTACCCTCCACTTT
CDR3 protein: CASSLVGLTTLHF

D gene: .
clone size: many
J gene: TRBJ2-5
V gene: TRBV7-2
CDR3 DNA: TGTGCCAGCAGTTTCGGTCCCTTTGAGGGAGGGACCCAGTACTTC
CDR3 protein: CASSFGPFEGGTQYF

D gene: .
clone size: many
J gene: TRBJ2-5
V gene: TRBV28
CDR3 DNA: TGTGCCAGCAGTTTGACGGGGGCAGAGGAGACCCAGTACTTC
CDR3 protein: CASSLTGAEETQYF

D gene: .
clone size: .
J gene: TRBJ1-1
V gene: TRBV29-1
CDR3 DNA: TGCAGCGTTGTAGACAGAACTTTCACTGAAGCTTTCTTT
CDR3 protein: CSVVDRTFTEAFF

D gene: .
clone size: many
J gene: TRBJ2-3
V gene: TRBV7-9
CDR3 DNA: TGTGCCAGCAGCTTGAGGGCTAATACGCAGTATTTT
CDR3 protein: CASSLRANTQYF

D gene: .
clone size: few
J gene: TRBJ1-5
V gene: TRBV20-1
CDR3 DNA: TGCAGTGCTAGCCCCGGGAGGGTCAGCAATCAGCCCCAGCATTTT
CDR3 protein: CSASPGRVSNQPQHF

D gene: .
clone size: .
J gene: TRBJ1-4
V gene: TRBV7-8
CDR3 DNA: TGTGCCAGCAGCGCAAAACGGTTTGGGGGTGAAAAACTGTTTTTT
CDR3 protein: CASSAKRFGGEKLFF

D gene: .
clone size: .
J gene: TRBJ2-2
V gene: TRBV6-6
CDR3 DNA: TGTACCAGCAGTTACTCGATCGGGGTCGGGGAGCTGTTTTTT
CDR3 protein: CTSSYSIGVGELFF

D gene: .
clone size: many
J gene: TRBJ1-5
V gene: TRBV28
CDR3 DNA: TGTGCCAGCAGTTTGGAGGGACGCTTCAATCAGCCCCAGCATTTT
CDR3 protein: CASSLEGRFNQPQHF

D gene: TRBD1
clone size: few
J gene: TRBJ2-7
V gene: TRBV11-3
CDR3 DNA: TGTGCCAGCAGCTTATACTTGAGACAGGGGACCAACGAGCAGTACTTC
CDR3 protein: CASSLYLRQGTNEQYF

D gene: .
clone size: many
J gene: TRBJ2-7
V gene: TRBV27
CDR3 DNA: TGTGCCAGCAGTTTCGCAGAATCCTACGAGCAGTACTTC
CDR3 protein: CASSFAESYEQYF

D gene: .
clone size: many
J gene: TRBJ2-7
V gene: TRBV20-1
CDR3 DNA: TGCAGTGCTAGACCGGGACACCCGAGGGGCTCCTACGAGCAGTACTTC
CDR3 protein: CSARPGHPRGSYEQYF

D gene: .
clone size: .
J gene: TRBJ1-6
V gene: TRBV7-9
CDR3 DNA: TGTGCCAGCAGCCCCACCCCCAGGGCCGAATCACCCCTCCACTTT
CDR3 protein: CASSPTPRAESPLHF

D gene: .
clone size: many
J gene: TRBJ2-7
V gene: TRBV11-2
CDR3 DNA: TGTGCCAGCAGAAAGCGAGAAACGTCCTACGAGCAGTACTTC
CDR3 protein: CASRKRETSYEQYF

D gene: .
clone size: .
J gene: TRBJ2-2
V gene: TRBV12-5
CDR3 DNA: TGTGCTAGTGGTTTGGTAGGGAACACCGGGGAGCTGTTTTTT
CDR3 protein: CASGLVGNTGELFF

D gene: .
clone size: .
J gene: TRBJ2-7
V gene: TRBV6-2/TRBV6-3
CDR3 DNA: TGTGCCAGCAGAGCCGGGCTAGGAATGGAGGAGCAGTACTTC
CDR3 protein: CASRAGLGMEEQYF

D gene: TRBD1
clone size: .
J gene: TRBJ1-3
V gene: TRBV10-3
CDR3 DNA: TGTGCCATCAGTAAGACAGGGGCCGAGGACACCATATATTTT
CDR3 protein: CAISKTGAEDTIYF

D gene: .
clone size: many
J gene: TRBJ2-2
V gene: TRBV20-1
CDR3 DNA: TGCAGTGCTAGAGTAGACGGGAAGAACACCGGGGAGCTGTTTTTT
CDR3 protein: CSARVDGKNTGELFF

D gene: TRBD1
clone size: .
J gene: TRBJ2-5
V gene: TRBV20-1
CDR3 DNA: TGCAGTGCTAGAAGGGGACAGGGGTACGAGACCCAGTACTTC
CDR3 protein: CSARRGQGYETQYF

D gene: TRBD2
clone size: few
J gene: TRBJ2-7
V gene: TRBV20-1
CDR3 DNA: TGCAGTGCCGCGGGGGACTCCTACGAGCAGTACTTC
CDR3 protein: CSAAGDSYEQYF

D gene: TRBD2
clone size: .
J gene: TRBJ2-5
V gene: TRBV3-1
CDR3 DNA: TGTGCCAGCAGCCTACAAGCGGGGCTACAAGAGACCCAGTACTTC
CDR3 protein: CASSLQAGLQETQYF